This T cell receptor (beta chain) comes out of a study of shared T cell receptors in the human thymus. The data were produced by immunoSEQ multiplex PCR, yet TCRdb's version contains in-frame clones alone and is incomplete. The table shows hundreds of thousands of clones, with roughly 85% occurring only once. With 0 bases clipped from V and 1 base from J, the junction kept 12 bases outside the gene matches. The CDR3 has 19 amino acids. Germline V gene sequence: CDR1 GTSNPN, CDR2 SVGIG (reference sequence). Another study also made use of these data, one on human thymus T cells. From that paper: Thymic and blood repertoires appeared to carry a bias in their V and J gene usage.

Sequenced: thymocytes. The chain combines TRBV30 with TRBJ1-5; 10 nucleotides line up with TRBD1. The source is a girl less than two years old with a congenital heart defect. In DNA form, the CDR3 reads TGTGCCTGGAGTGTACACGGGACAGGGGTATCGGCGAGCAATCAGCCCCAGCATTTT. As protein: CAWSVHGTGVSASNQPQHF. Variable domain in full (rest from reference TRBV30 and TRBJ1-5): SQTIHQWPATLVQPVGSPLSLECTVEGTSNPNLYWYRQAAGRGLQLLFYSVGIGQISSEVPQNLSASRPQDRQFILSSKKLLLSDSGFYLCAWSVHGTGVSASNQPQHFGDGTRLSIL.